This note documents a single T cell receptor (beta chain) sequence. The antigen remains unidentified. The PCR employed 60 Vbeta primers together with 13 Jbeta primers. Source study methods: About 10 million shared chains were among the about 80 million unique TCR beta chains that a later analysis counted. The assay was immunoSEQ multiplex PCR, and TCRdb's table has in-frame clones only and misses some. V and J calls and clone size are copied from that table; D and trimming were computed from the DNA. The table has 150,000 to 200,000 clones, over 70% seen once. The sample belongs to a study of cytomegalovirus exposure and HLA in healthy donors. At the level of the study: Researchers previously reported finding roughly 120 million unique TCR beta sequences from 170 million or so T cells. Whole-study results and caveats: Cytomegalovirus-associated status was assigned to 164 TCR beta chains.

The TCR sequence derives from a middle-aged woman in good health and CMV-seronegative. Sequenced input: PBMCs.

This CDR3 is CASSLGQVNEKLFF. CDR3 in DNA: TGTGCCAGCAGCTTGGGACAGGTGAATGAAAAACTGTTTTTT. The rearrangement links TRBV11-3 to TRBJ1-4; 8 nucleotides line up with TRBD1. CDR1 and CDR2 from the germline V gene are SGHNT and YENEEA. The V segment lost 3 bases and the J segment 5 bases; nucleotides outside the gene matches: 2. The CDR3 is 14 residues long.